The 5 T cell receptor beta chains reported below all come from one sample, sequenced in a study of T cells in Graves' hyperthyroidism and ophthalmopathy. Amplified TCR beta CDR3 regions came from RNA transcripts. A set of HTBI primers served as the primers for a first-round RT-PCR of the TCR CDR3. TCRdb analysed the multiplex PCR reads with MiXCR anew, one entry per CDR3 protein. The repertoire has more than 600,000 distinct CDR3 sequences, about 17% of them found once; the top ten carry approximately 8%. Specimen: blood. All receptors derive from a man aged 18 to 30 with Graves' hyperthyroidism.

This clonotype was observed many times. The gene calls are TRBV28 and TRBJ2-3; D unclear. Germline lookup yields CDR1 MDHEN and CDR2 SYDVKM. The V and J ends lost 3 bases and 4 bases respectively, with 11 bases between them. The CDR3 sequence is 14 residues long. The CDR3 region is CASSLGSSADTQYF. The CDR3 DNA follows: TGTGCCAGCAGTTTGGGTAGCAGTGCAGATACGCAGTATTTT.

The gene calls are TRBV20-1 and TRBJ2-2, with TRBD1 matching over 9 bases. Trimming cost V 7 bases and J 1 base; bases outside gene matches: 4. This CDR3 has 14 amino acids. Germline V gene data show CDR1 as DFQATT and CDR2 as SNEGSKA (reference sequence). In DNA, the CDR3 is TGCAGTGTTCCGGGACAGGGGAACACCGGGGAGCTGTTTTTT. It specifies CSVPGQGNTGELFF.

This chain links TRBV3-1 with TRBJ1-1; D ambiguous. V lost 1 base and J 4 bases, leaving 10 bases between the germline ends. Germline V gives CDR1 LGHDT, CDR2 YNNKEL (reference sequence). This CDR3 is 14 amino acids long. CDR3: CASSQAPEATEAFF. The CDR3 DNA follows: TGTGCCAGCAGCCAAGCCCCGGAGGCCACTGAAGCTTTCTTT.

This clonotype has a count of ten or more. The chain uses TRBV20-1 and TRBJ2-5; 10 nucleotides align to TRBD2. Unmatched junction bases numbered 9, after V lost 3 bases and J lost 5 bases. CDR1 and CDR2 from the germline V gene are DFQATT and SNEGSKA (reference sequence). The CDR3 contains 15 residues. CDR3 coding DNA: TGCAGTGCTAGCGCTAGCGGGAGCCCGGGGGAGACCCAGTACTTC. Its protein is CSASASGSPGETQYF.

In its sample, this clonotype was seen a few times. The rearrangement uses TRBV7-8 and TRBJ1-1, with unresolved D. Germline assignment: CDR1 SGHVS and CDR2 FQNEAQ. The V gene lost 0 bases and the J gene lost 4 bases, with 12 bases spanning the gap. This CDR3 is 15 amino acids long. The CDR3 region is CASSLARGRRTEAFF. The CDR3 DNA reads as TGTGCCAGCAGCTTAGCAAGAGGGAGGCGCACTGAAGCTTTCTTT.